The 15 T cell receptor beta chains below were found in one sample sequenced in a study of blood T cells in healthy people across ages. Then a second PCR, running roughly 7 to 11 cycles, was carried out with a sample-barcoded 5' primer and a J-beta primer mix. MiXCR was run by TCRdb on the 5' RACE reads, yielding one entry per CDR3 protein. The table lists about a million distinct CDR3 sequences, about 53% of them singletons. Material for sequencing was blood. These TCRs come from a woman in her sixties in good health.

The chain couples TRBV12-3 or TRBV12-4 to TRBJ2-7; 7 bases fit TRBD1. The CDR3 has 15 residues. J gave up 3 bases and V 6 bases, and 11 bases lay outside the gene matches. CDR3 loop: CASSTWDSFGYEQYF. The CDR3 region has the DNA TGTGCCAGCAGCACCTGGGACAGCTTCGGCTACGAGCAGTACTTC.

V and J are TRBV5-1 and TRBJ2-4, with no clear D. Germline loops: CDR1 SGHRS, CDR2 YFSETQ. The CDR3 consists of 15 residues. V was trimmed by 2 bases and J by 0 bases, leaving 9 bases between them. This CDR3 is CASSFSGLAKNIQYF. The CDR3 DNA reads TGCGCCAGCAGCTTTAGTGGGTTAGCCAAAAACATTCAGTACTTC.

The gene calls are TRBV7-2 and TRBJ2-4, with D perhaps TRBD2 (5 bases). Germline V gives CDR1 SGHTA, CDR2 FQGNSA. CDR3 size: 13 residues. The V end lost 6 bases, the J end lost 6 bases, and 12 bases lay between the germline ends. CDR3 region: CASSAGLRNIQYF. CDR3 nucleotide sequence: TGTGCCAGCAGTGCTGGACTTAGAAACATTCAGTACTTC.

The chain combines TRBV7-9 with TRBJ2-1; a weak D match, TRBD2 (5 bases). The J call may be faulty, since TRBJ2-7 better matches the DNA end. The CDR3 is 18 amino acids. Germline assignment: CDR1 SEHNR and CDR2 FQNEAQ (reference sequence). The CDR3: CASSPPMAEDLSYNEQYF. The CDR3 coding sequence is TGTGCCAGCAGTCCCCCTATGGCGGAGGACCTGTCCTACAATGAGCAGTACTTC.

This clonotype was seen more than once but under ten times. CDR3 loop: CASSDGLAVADTQYF. CDR3 sequence (DNA): TGTGCCAGCAGCGACGGACTAGCCGTGGCAGATACGCAGTATTTT. The V gene is TRBV9, the J gene TRBJ2-3; TRBD2 matches 8 bases. Germline CDR1 reads SGDLS; CDR2 reads YYNGEE. This CDR3 comprises 15 residues. After removal of 3 bases from V and 4 bases from J, the junction contained 7 bases not matched to a gene. Filled out from reference TRBV9 and TRBJ2-3, the complete variable domain reads DSGVTQTPKHLITATGQRVTLRCSPRSGDLSVYWYQQSLDQGLQFLIQYYNGEERAKGNILERFSAQQFPDLHSELNLSSLELGDSALYFCASSDGLAVADTQYFGPGTRLTVL.

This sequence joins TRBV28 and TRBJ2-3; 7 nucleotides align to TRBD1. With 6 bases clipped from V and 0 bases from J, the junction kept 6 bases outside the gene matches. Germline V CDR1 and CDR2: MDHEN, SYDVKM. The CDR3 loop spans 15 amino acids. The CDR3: CASRWTGKSTDTQYF. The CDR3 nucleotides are TGTGCCAGCAGGTGGACAGGAAAAAGCACAGATACGCAGTATTTT. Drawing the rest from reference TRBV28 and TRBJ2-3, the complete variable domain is DVKVTQSSRYLVKRTGEKVFLECVQDMDHENMFWYRQDPGLGLRLIYFSYDVKMKEKGDIPEGYSVSREKKERFSLILESASTNQTSMYLCASRWTGKSTDTQYFGPGTRLTVL.

The CDR3 sequence: CASSDLGQGYYEQYF. In DNA form, the CDR3 reads TGTGCCAGCAGCGACCTCGGACAGGGTTACTACGAGCAGTACTTC. This chain connects TRBV7-2 to TRBJ2-5; TRBD1 matches at 8 bases. The end of the DNA is better explained by TRBJ2-7, so the J call may be wrong. CDR1 and CDR2 (germline): SGHTA, FQGNSA. The CDR3 length is 15 residues.

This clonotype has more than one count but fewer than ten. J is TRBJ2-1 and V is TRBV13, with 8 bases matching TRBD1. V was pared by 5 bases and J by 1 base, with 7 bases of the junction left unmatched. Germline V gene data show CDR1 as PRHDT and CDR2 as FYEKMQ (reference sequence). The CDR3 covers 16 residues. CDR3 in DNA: TGTGCCAGCAGCCACCGACAGGGGTGGTCCTACAATGAGCAGTTCTTC. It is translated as CASSHRQGWSYNEQFF.

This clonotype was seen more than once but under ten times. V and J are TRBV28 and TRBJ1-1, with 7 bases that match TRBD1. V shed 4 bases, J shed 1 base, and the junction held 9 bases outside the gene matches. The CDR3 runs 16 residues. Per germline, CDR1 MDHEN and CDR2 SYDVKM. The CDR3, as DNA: TGTGCCAGCAGTTCTCTACAGGGGATTGGGAACACTGAAGCTTTCTTT. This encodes CASSSLQGIGNTEAFF.

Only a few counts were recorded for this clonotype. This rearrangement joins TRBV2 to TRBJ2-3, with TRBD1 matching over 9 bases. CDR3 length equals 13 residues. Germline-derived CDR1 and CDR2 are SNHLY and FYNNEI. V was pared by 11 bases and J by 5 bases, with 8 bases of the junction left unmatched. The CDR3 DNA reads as TGTGCCCGAGGGACAGGGCGTCAAGATACGCAGTATTTT. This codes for CARGTGRQDTQYF.

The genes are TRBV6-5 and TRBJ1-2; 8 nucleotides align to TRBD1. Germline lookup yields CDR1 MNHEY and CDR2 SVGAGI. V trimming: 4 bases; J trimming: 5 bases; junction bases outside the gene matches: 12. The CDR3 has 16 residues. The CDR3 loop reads CASSSGTGAAWYGYTF. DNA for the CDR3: TGTGCCAGCAGTTCCGGGACAGGCGCTGCTTGGTATGGCTACACCTTC.

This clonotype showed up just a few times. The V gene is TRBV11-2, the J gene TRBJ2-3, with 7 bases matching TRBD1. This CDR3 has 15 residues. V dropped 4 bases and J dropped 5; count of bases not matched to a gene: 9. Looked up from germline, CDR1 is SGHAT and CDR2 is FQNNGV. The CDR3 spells CASSSIQGKGDTQYF. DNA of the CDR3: TGTGCCAGCAGCTCAATACAGGGGAAGGGAGATACGCAGTATTTT.

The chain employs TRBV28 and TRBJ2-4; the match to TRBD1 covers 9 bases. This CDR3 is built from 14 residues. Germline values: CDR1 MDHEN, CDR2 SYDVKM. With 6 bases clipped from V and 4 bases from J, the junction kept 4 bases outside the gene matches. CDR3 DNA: TGTGCCAGCAGAGGGACAGGGACGAAAAACATTCAGTACTTC. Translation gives CASRGTGTKNIQYF. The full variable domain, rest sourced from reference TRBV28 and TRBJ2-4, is DVKVTQSSRYLVKRTGEKVFLECVQDMDHENMFWYRQDPGLGLRLIYFSYDVKMKEKGDIPEGYSVSREKKERFSLILESASTNQTSMYLCASRGTGTKNIQYFGAGTRLSVL.

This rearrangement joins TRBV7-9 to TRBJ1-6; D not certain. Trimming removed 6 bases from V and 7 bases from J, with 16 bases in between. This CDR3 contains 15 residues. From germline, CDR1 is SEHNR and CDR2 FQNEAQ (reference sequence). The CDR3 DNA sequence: TGTGCCAGCAGATCCCCCCGGACTCTCAATTCACCCCTCCACTTT. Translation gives CASRSPRTLNSPLHF.

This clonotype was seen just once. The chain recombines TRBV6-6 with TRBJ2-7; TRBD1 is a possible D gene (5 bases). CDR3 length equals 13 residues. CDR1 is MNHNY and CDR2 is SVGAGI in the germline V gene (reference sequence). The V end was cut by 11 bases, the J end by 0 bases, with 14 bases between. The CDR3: CAAGTRGSYEQYF. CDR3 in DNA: TGTGCCGCAGGAACAAGGGGCTCCTACGAGCAGTACTTC.